These 29 T cell receptor beta chains came from one sample sequenced in a study of somatic mutations in cytotoxic T cells in rheumatoid arthritis. The table came from immunoSEQ multiplex PCR; TCRdb's copy has only in-frame clones and leaves some out. The sample consists of 15,000 to 20,000 clones, roughly 77% of them appearing once. Source material: CD8+ T cells sorted from blood. The source of these receptors is an adult with rheumatoid arthritis.

This clone was observed once. This chain joins TRBV11-2 and TRBJ1-6; tentatively, D is TRBD1 (5 bases). V dropped 5 bases and J dropped 9 bases, with 14 bases sitting between them. The CDR3 has 14 residues. The germline gives CDR1 SGHAT, CDR2 FQNNGV. Here the CDR3 DNA reads TGTGCCAGCAGCCCGGGGGGTCTGAGTTCACCCCTCCACTTT. Translated, it gives CASSPGGLSSPLHF.

The chain carries TRBV6-4 and TRBJ1-1; D may be TRBD1 (5 bases). This CDR3 contains 13 residues. Germline CDR1 reads MRHNA; CDR2 reads SNTAGT. Deletions cut 0 bases from V and 6 bases from J, with 8 bases between. The CDR3: CASSDSDSSEAFF. CDR3 DNA: TGTGCCAGCAGTGACTCCGACAGTTCTGAAGCTTTCTTT.

V usage is TRBV7-6 and J usage is TRBJ1-3; D possibly corresponds to TRBD1 (6 bases). V lost 5 bases to trimming and J lost 0 bases, with 11 bases between them. The CDR3 totals 15 residues. Germline V gives CDR1 SGHVS, CDR2 FNYEAQ. CDR3 residues: CASSHGQSSGNTIYF. CDR3 sequence (DNA): TGTGCCAGCAGCCACGGACAGAGCTCTGGAAACACCATATATTTT. Combining the CDR3 with reference TRBV7-6 and TRBJ1-3 gives the whole variable domain GAGVSQSPRYKVTKRGQDVALRCDPISGHVSLYWYRQALGQGPEFLTYFNYEAQQDKSGLPNDRFSAERPEGSISTLTIQRTEQRDSAMYRCASSHGQSSGNTIYFGEGSWLTVV.

This clone was recorded once. The rearrangement links TRBV4-2 to TRBJ2-6; D gene unclear. The CDR3 has 15 residues. V lost 0 bases and J lost 3, with 6 bases in between. Germline V gene sequence: CDR1 LGHNA, CDR2 YNFKEQ. CDR3 sequence: CASSQEVGGANVLTF. The CDR3 DNA is TGTGCCAGCAGCCAAGAGGTGGGTGGGGCCAACGTCCTGACTTTC.

About this clone itself: Within the sample, other DNA sequences also encode this same CDR3. The V gene is TRBV6-5, the J gene TRBJ2-7, with TRBD1 identical over 10 bases. Germline lookup yields CDR1 MNHEY and CDR2 SVGAGI. The CDR3 runs 14 residues. The V segment lost 5 bases and the J segment 4 bases; nucleotides outside the gene matches: 5. The DNA for the CDR3 is TGTGCCAGCAGTCCGGGACAGGGGAAGTACGAGCAGTACGTC. It specifies CASSPGQGKYEQYV.

This chain uses TRBV5-1 with TRBJ1-2; 9 bases are shared with TRBD1. Trimming cost V 2 bases and J 4 bases; bases outside gene matches: 6. Germline CDR1 and CDR2: SGHRS and YFSETQ. This CDR3 is built from 15 residues. The CDR3: CASSFGRDRVYGYTF. The CDR3 coding sequence is TGCGCCAGCAGCTTTGGGCGGGACAGGGTCTATGGCTACACCTTC.

The gene calls are TRBV6-4 and TRBJ2-3, with 14 bases that match TRBD2. The CDR3 totals 16 residues. Germline V gives CDR1 MRHNA, CDR2 SNTAGT. V shed 3 bases and J 3 bases; nucleotides not matched to a gene: 2. The CDR3 reads CASSEGTSGGTDTQYF. Written as DNA, the CDR3 is TGTGCCAGCAGTGAAGGGACTAGCGGGGGAACAGATACGCAGTATTTT.

The rearrangement uses TRBV28 and TRBJ2-5, with D unresolved. Near its end, the DNA agrees better with TRBJ2-7, so the J call may be wrong. CDR3 length: 13 amino acids. CDR1 and CDR2 from the germline V gene are MDHEN and SYDVKM. In nucleotides, the CDR3 is TGTGCCAGCACAGGAACGGAGTTCTACGAGCAGTACTTC. This sequence encodes CASTGTEFYEQYF.

The chain has TRBV29-1 and TRBJ1-1; no firm D call. The V gene lost 6 bases and the J gene lost 1 base, with 15 bases spanning the gap. CDR1 and CDR2 from the germline V gene are SQVTM and ANQGSEA. CDR3 length equals 14 residues. The DNA of the CDR3 is TGCAGCGTCCTTAGGGCCCTCCGGAACACTGAAGCTTTCTTT. It encodes CSVLRALRNTEAFF.

This clone showed up just a few times. The V call is TRBV5-6, the J call TRBJ1-2, with 8 bases matching TRBD1. CDR1 SGHDT and CDR2 YYEEEE come from the germline V gene. The V and J ends lost 5 bases and 8 bases, in that order; junction bases with no gene match: 8. The CDR3 loop spans 13 amino acids. The DNA for the CDR3 is TGTGCCAGCAGGATACAGGGGGGAAAGGGCTACACCTTC. Residues: CASRIQGGKGYTF.

This clone showed up just once. The rearrangement uses TRBV10-3 and TRBJ2-7; D not certain. The CDR3 runs to 14 residues. Between the trimmed V and J ends, which lost 6 bases and 3 bases, there was a span of 15 bases. The germline CDR1 and CDR2 sequences are ENHRY and SYGVKD. CDR3 residues: CAIRSVPDGYEQYF. The CDR3 bases are TGTGCCATCAGGTCCGTGCCGGACGGCTACGAGCAGTACTTC.

A single count supports this clone. V usage is TRBV6-6 and J usage is TRBJ1-1; TRBD1 is a possible D gene (5 bases). The CDR3 length is 13 residues. In germline, CDR1 is MNHNY, CDR2 SVGAGI (reference sequence). V lost 7 bases and J lost 2, with 11 bases in between. The CDR3: CASTQTENTEAFF. CDR3 bases: TGTGCCAGCACCCAGACAGAAAACACTGAAGCTTTCTTT.

This rearrangement joins TRBV28 to TRBJ1-1; D call uncertain. Trimming removed 6 bases from V and 1 base from J, with 9 bases in between. Per germline, CDR1 MDHEN and CDR2 SYDVKM. This CDR3 spans 13 amino acids. The CDR3 region has the DNA TGTGCCAGCAGGTGGACCGGGAACACTGAAGCTTTCTTT. Amino acid sequence: CASRWTGNTEAFF.

This clone was observed a handful of times. V gene TRBV14 combines with J gene TRBJ2-2; D is undetermined. The CDR3 has 13 amino acids. Germline values: CDR1 SGHDN, CDR2 FVKESK. Deletions cut 0 bases from V and 3 bases from J, with 2 bases between. In DNA, the CDR3 is TGTGCCAGCAGCCAAGAAGACACCGGGGAGCTGTTTTTT. Its protein product is CASSQEDTGELFF.

The V call is TRBV19, the J call TRBJ1-1, with D unresolved. V lost 8 bases and J lost 4, with 5 bases in between. Germline CDR1 reads LNHDA; CDR2 reads SQIVND (reference sequence). The CDR3 totals 10 residues. The CDR3 nucleotides are TGTGCCAGTGGGAGCACTGAAGCTTTCTTT. This translates into CASGSTEAFF.

V usage is TRBV2 and J usage is TRBJ2-1, with D tentatively TRBD1 or TRBD2 (5 bases each). Per the germline V gene, CDR1 is SNHLY and CDR2 is FYNNEI. Deletions cut 6 bases from V and 8 bases from J, with 26 bases between. The CDR3 has 17 residues. CDR3 amino acids: CASSVSAGTPNRHEQFF. The CDR3 DNA follows: TGTGCCAGCAGCGTAAGCGCCGGGACGCCAAATCGTCATGAGCAGTTCTTC.

The chain has TRBV5-1 and TRBJ2-3; no clear D. Germline V CDR1 and CDR2: SGHRS, YFSETQ. V was shortened by 3 bases and J by 1 base, with 15 bases between the two germline ends. CDR3 length: 16 residues. The CDR3 sequence: CASSSRTSRGTDTQYF. CDR3 DNA sequence: TGCGCCAGCAGCTCTCGGACCTCCCGGGGCACAGATACGCAGTATTTT.

This chain joins TRBV9 and TRBJ1-6; unclear D gene. V was shortened by 4 bases and J by 1 base, with 9 bases between the two germline ends. The V gene's germline CDR1 is SGDLS and CDR2 YYNGEE. The CDR3 length is 15 residues. DNA for the CDR3: TGTGCCAGCAGCCGGGGTGAATCCTATAATTCACCCCTCCACTTT. Translating it yields CASSRGESYNSPLHF.

This chain connects TRBV29-1 to TRBJ1-1; D not resolved. Trimming cost V 1 base and J 1 base, with 4 bases left between them. CDR3 length: 12 amino acids. Germline V gene sequence: CDR1 SQVTM, CDR2 ANQGSEA. The CDR3, as DNA: TGCAGCGTTGAAGGCCAGAACACTGAAGCTTTCTTT. Amino acid sequence: CSVEGQNTEAFF.

There are a few counts of this clone. This chain uses TRBV6-5 with TRBJ1-5, with D possibly being TRBD1 (6 bases). Germline-derived CDR1 and CDR2 are MNHEY and SVGAGI. V shed 6 bases and J shed 0 bases, with 12 bases lying between them. This CDR3 is 15 amino acids long. The CDR3: CASRATDSSNQPQHF. The CDR3 nucleotides are TGTGCCAGCAGGGCGACGGACAGTAGCAATCAGCCCCAGCATTTT.

This clone was recorded only once. The chain employs TRBV7-9 and TRBJ1-4, with TRBD1 identical over 7 bases. Trimming cost V 3 bases and J 7 bases; bases outside gene matches: 5. The CDR3 loop spans 14 amino acids. Germline CDR1 and CDR2: SEHNR and FQNEAQ (reference sequence). CDR3 sequence (DNA): TGTGCCAGCAGCTTTGACAGGGCGCGTGAAAAACTGTTTTTT. It codes for CASSFDRAREKLFF.

The rearrangement joins TRBV6-4 to TRBJ2-1, with D possibly being TRBD2 (5 bases). Germline V CDR1 and CDR2: MRHNA, SNTAGT. The CDR3 has 11 amino acids. Trimming pared 6 bases from V and 7 bases from J, leaving 7 bases between. CDR3 in amino acids: CASREGNEQFF. DNA for the CDR3: TGTGCCAGCAGAGAGGGTAATGAGCAGTTCTTC.

The chain links TRBV9 to TRBJ2-3, with 13 bases fitting TRBD2. The CDR3 loop spans 18 amino acids. CDR1 SGDLS and CDR2 YYNGEE come from the germline V gene. The ends lost 4 bases at V and 8 bases at J; junction bases unmatched: 16. CDR3: CASSPGRTSGGASGTQYF. In nucleotides, the CDR3 is TGTGCCAGCAGCCCCGGGCGGACTAGCGGGGGAGCCAGTGGTACGCAGTATTTT.

The chain is built from TRBV7-6 and TRBJ2-1, with D possibly being TRBD2 (5 bases). Germline CDR1 is SGHVS and CDR2 is FNYEAQ. The CDR3 is 12 amino acids. Trimming took 5 bases from V and 7 from J, leaving 9 bases between them. The CDR3 is CASSNRRNEQFF. CDR3 nucleotides: TGTGCCAGCAGCAACCGGAGGAATGAGCAGTTCTTC. The full variable domain, with the rest looked up from reference TRBV7-6 and TRBJ2-1, is GAGVSQSPRYKVTKRGQDVALRCDPISGHVSLYWYRQALGQGPEFLTYFNYEAQQDKSGLPNDRFSAERPEGSISTLTIQRTEQRDSAMYRCASSNRRNEQFFGPGTRLTVL.

V gene TRBV6-6 combines with J gene TRBJ2-5; no clear D. The germline V and J ends were trimmed by 2 bases and 4 bases, with 11 bases remaining between them. The CDR3 extends over 14 amino acids. The germline gives CDR1 MNHNY, CDR2 SVGAGI (reference sequence). The CDR3 here is CASSYSRFIETQYF. The CDR3 region has the DNA TGTGCCAGCAGTTACAGCCGGTTTATAGAGACCCAGTACTTC.

The chain couples TRBV7-2 to TRBJ2-5, with a tentative D call TRBD2 (6 bases). The CDR3 has 19 amino acids. The ends were cut back, 0 bases at V and 2 bases at J, with 22 bases in the middle. CDR1 is SGHTA, CDR2 FQGNSA, per germline. The CDR3 here is CASSLAAFAGFSGQETQYF. The CDR3 DNA is TGTGCCAGCAGCTTAGCGGCTTTTGCGGGGTTTAGCGGACAAGAGACCCAGTACTTC.

The chain joins TRBV23-1 to TRBJ1-1; weak D call: TRBD1 (5 bases). TRBV23-1 is assigned to the ORF class and has an uncertain function. Trimming took off 6 bases at V and 6 bases at J, with 17 bases between the two ends. This CDR3 comprises 14 residues. CDR3 nucleotide sequence: TGCGCCAGCAGGTTCGCGGGGGGGGGACCTGAAGCTTTCTTT. Its protein product is CASRFAGGGPEAFF.

The CDR3, as DNA: TGTGCCAGCAGCCCGAGACAGTTAGCAACTAATGAAAAACTGTTTTTT. Protein sequence: CASSPRQLATNEKLFF. V and J are TRBV7-8 and TRBJ1-4; TRBD1 is a possible D gene (5 bases). This CDR3 has 16 amino acids. Between the trimmed V and J ends, which lost 5 bases and 0 bases, there was a span of 13 bases. CDR1 and CDR2 from the germline V gene are SGHVS and FQNEAQ.

The chain employs TRBV5-4 and TRBJ2-3; no reliable D call. Germline lookup yields CDR1 SGHNT and CDR2 YYREEE (reference sequence). With 4 bases removed from V and 6 bases from J, the gap between germline ends came to 15 bases. This CDR3 region has 14 residues. Here the CDR3 reads CASSLGGSRDTQYF. CDR3 nucleotide sequence: TGTGCCAGCAGCCTAGGCGGTTCTCGTGATACGCAGTATTTT.